This T cell receptor (beta chain) derives from a study of blood T cell repertoires in COVID-19. V gave up 7 bases and J gave up 5 bases, with 10 bases separating them. There are 12 residues in the CDR3. Germline V CDR1 and CDR2: SGDLS, YYNGEE. The table came from immunoSEQ multiplex PCR; TCRdb's copy has only in-frame clones and leaves some out. The sample shows around 310,000 clones, around 90% of them seen only once. The receptor's source is a woman in her 40s with COVID-19, enrolled during active disease. The V and J genes are TRBV9 and TRBJ1-3; D is undetermined. The sample comprised peripheral blood. CDR3 in amino acids: CASSSGRNTIYF. The CDR3 DNA follows: TGTGCCAGCTCCTCAGGTCGAAACACCATATATTTT.